This passage covers 8 T cell receptor beta chains from one sample sequenced in a study of blood T cell repertoires in COVID-19. Sequencing was performed with immunoSEQ multiplex PCR; in TCRdb, only in-frame clones are kept and a portion is missing. The table shows about 240,000 clones, with just under 85% occurring only once. Sequencing used peripheral blood. The receptors originated from a woman older than 75 with acute or convalescent COVID-19.

V usage is TRBV5-4 and J usage is TRBJ2-3, with a possible D match to TRBD2 (5 bases). Germline lookup yields CDR1 SGHNT and CDR2 YYREEE (reference sequence). The CDR3 sequence is 14 residues long. With 0 bases removed from V and 6 bases from J, the gap between germline ends came to 11 bases. In DNA form, the CDR3 reads TGTGCCAGCAGCTTGGGCCTAGCAGCTGATACGCAGTATTTT. Amino acid sequence: CASSLGLAADTQYF.

V and J are TRBV5-6 and TRBJ2-3; 8 nucleotides agree with TRBD1. The germline CDR1 and CDR2 sequences are SGHDT and YYEEEE. Losses at the gene ends were 6 bases for V and 3 bases for J; bases not matched to a gene: 12. This CDR3 contains 16 residues. Written as DNA, the CDR3 is TGTGCCAGCAAGAAATCTGGGACAGGTAGAACAGATACGCAGTATTTT. Encoded protein: CASKKSGTGRTDTQYF.

The chain has TRBV27 and TRBJ2-2; 7 bases agree with TRBD1. The germline V gene encodes CDR1 MNHEY and CDR2 SMNVEV (reference sequence). This CDR3 has 14 residues. V was pared by 7 bases and J by 6 bases, with 8 bases of the junction left unmatched. The CDR3 DNA reads TGTGCCAGCAAAGCCAGACAGGGCCCCGGGGAGCTGTTTTTT. It encodes CASKARQGPGELFF.

This rearrangement joins TRBV19 to TRBJ1-6; no clear D. CDR1 LNHDA and CDR2 SQIVND come from the germline V gene (reference sequence). Trimming removed 6 bases from V and 7 bases from J, with 13 bases in between. This CDR3 comprises 14 residues. The CDR3: CASSLVRENSPLHF. CDR3 nucleotide sequence: TGTGCCAGTAGCCTGGTGAGGGAAAATTCACCCCTCCACTTT. The variable domain in full, with the rest retrieved from reference TRBV19 and TRBJ1-6, is DGGITQSPKYLFRKEGQNVTLSCEQNLNHDAMYWYRQDPGQGLRLIYYSQIVNDFQKGDIAEGYSVSREKKESFPLTVTSAQKNPTAFYLCASSLVRENSPLHFGNGTRLTVT.

The V and J genes are TRBV18 and TRBJ2-2, with 8 bases fitting TRBD2. CDR3 length equals 16 residues. J lost 2 bases, V lost 5 bases, and 7 bases had no gene match. Germline values: CDR1 KGHSH, CDR2 LQKENI. The CDR3: CASSASGGRNTGELFF. CDR3 nucleotide sequence: TGTGCCAGCTCAGCCTCGGGGGGGCGAAACACCGGGGAGCTGTTTTTT.

Details on this clone: The junction departs from germline at one end; a sequencing error may be responsible. The J gene is TRBJ2-7, the V gene TRBV6-5; possible D gene TRBD2, 5 bases. In germline, CDR1 is MNHEY, CDR2 SVGAGI. The CDR3 length is 13 residues. The CDR3 reads CASSREGSHEQYF. As DNA, the CDR3 is TGTGCCAGCAGCCGAGAGGGCTCCCACGAGCAGTACTTC.

V usage is TRBV5-1 and J usage is TRBJ1-2; the match to TRBD1 covers 7 bases. The germline gives CDR1 SGHRS, CDR2 YFSETQ. The CDR3 has 14 residues. Unmatched junction bases numbered 7, after V lost 4 bases and J lost 4 bases. The CDR3 sequence is CASSQGTDTYGYTF. In DNA form, the CDR3 reads TGCGCCAGCAGCCAGGGGACAGACACCTATGGCTACACCTTC.

CDR3 sequence reads: CASSQQHGGYGYTF. In DNA, the CDR3 is TGTGCCAGCAGCCAACAACACGGAGGCTATGGCTACACCTTC. The rearrangement joins TRBV14 to TRBJ1-2; no firm D call. CDR1 and CDR2 (germline): SGHDN, FVKESK. V was pared by 2 bases and J by 4 bases, with 11 bases between. The CDR3 length is 14 residues.